This T cell receptor (beta chain) derives from a study of shared clonotypes between healthy human individuals. Findings and limits, study-wide: Clonotypes not shared had lower generation probabilities than those common to all four donors. Having only a few donors restricted how much genetic and exposure-history diversity was captured.

The V gene lost 2 bases and the J gene lost 5 bases, with 9 bases spanning the gap. The length of the CDR3 is 13 residues. The germline CDR1 and CDR2 sequences are ENHRY and SYGVKD. The naive CD8 population came from CD45RO-negative cells selected for CCR7, without terminally differentiated effector memory CD45RA+ cells. Only in-frame clones appear in the TCRdb table, and some are missing; sequencing was by immunoSEQ multiplex PCR. The sample consists of 560,000 or so clones, 90% to 97% of them appearing once. Points on this clone: Its specificity is not known.

This sequence originates from a woman in her twenties or thirties in good health. The specimen was naive CD8+ T cells sorted from blood. The chain recombines TRBV10-3 with TRBJ2-5; the D gene is possibly TRBD1 (5 bases). This CDR3 is CAISEPGSETQYF. In DNA form, the CDR3 reads TGTGCCATCAGTGAGCCAGGGTCTGAGACCCAGTACTTC.